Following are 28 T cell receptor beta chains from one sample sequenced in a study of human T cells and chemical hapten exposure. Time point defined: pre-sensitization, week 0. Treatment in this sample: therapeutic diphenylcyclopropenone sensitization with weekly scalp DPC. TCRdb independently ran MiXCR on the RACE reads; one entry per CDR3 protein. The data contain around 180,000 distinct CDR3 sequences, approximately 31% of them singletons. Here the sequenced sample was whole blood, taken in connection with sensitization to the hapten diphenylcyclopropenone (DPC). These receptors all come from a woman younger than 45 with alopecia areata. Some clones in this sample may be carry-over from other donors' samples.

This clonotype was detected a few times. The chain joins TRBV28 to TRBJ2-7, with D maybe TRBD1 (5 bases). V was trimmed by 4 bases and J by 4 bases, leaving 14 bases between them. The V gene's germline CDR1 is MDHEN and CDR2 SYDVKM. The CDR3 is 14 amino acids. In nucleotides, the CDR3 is TGTGCCAGCAGTTCAAACCAGGGATTGTACGAGCAGTACTTC. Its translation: CASSSNQGLYEQYF.

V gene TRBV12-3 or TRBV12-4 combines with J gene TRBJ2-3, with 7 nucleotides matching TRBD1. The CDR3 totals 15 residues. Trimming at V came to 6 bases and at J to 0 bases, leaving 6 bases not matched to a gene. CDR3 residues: CASRRRQGSTDTQYF. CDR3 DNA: TGTGCCAGCAGAAGAAGACAGGGAAGCACAGATACGCAGTATTTT.

The CDR3 reads CASSLAPTGLTDTQYF. The CDR3 nucleotides are TGCGCCAGCAGCTTGGCACCGACAGGATTGACAGATACGCAGTATTTT. This chain links TRBV5-1 with TRBJ2-3, with D perhaps matching TRBD1 (6 bases). The CDR3 extends over 16 amino acids. From germline, CDR1 is SGHRS and CDR2 YFSETQ. With 0 bases removed from V and 3 bases from J, the gap between germline ends came to 14 bases.

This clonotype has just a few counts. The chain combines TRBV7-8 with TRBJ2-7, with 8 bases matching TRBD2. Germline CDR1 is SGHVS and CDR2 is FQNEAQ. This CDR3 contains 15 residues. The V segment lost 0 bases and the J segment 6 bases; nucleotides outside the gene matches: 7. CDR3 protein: CASSLAPSGRSEQYF. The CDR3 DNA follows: TGTGCCAGCAGCTTAGCGCCTAGCGGGCGCAGCGAGCAGTACTTC.

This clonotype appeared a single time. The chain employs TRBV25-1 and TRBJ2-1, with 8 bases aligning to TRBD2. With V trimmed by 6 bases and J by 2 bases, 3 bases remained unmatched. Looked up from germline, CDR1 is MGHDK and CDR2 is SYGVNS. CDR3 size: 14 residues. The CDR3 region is CASSTGLAYNEQFF. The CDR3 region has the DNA TGTGCCAGCAGCACGGGACTAGCCTACAATGAGCAGTTCTTC.

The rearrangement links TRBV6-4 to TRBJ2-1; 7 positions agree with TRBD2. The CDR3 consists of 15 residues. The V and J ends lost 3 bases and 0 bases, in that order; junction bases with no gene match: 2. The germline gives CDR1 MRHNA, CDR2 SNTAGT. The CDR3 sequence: CASSERGTSYNEQFF. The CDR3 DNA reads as TGTGCCAGCAGTGAGCGGGGGACCTCCTACAATGAGCAGTTCTTC.

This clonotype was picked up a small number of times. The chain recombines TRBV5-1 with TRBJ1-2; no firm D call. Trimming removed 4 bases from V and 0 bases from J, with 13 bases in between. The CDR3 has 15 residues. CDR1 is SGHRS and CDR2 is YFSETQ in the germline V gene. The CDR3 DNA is TGCGCCAGCAGCCGGAACGTAGGAACTAACTATGGCTACACCTTC. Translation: CASSRNVGTNYGYTF.

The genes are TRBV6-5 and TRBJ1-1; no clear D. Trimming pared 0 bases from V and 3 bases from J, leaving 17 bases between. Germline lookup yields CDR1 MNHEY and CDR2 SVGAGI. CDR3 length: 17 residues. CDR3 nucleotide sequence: TGTGCCAGCAGTTACTCGAGGCAAGGACGGGTCTACACTGAAGCTTTCTTT. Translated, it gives CASSYSRQGRVYTEAFF.

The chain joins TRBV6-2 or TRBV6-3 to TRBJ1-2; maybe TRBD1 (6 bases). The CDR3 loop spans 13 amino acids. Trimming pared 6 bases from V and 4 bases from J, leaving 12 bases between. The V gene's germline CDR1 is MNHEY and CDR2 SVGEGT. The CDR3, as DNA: TGTGCCAGCAGCCCCCTGGGGGCCTATGGCTACACCTTC. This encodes CASSPLGAYGYTF.

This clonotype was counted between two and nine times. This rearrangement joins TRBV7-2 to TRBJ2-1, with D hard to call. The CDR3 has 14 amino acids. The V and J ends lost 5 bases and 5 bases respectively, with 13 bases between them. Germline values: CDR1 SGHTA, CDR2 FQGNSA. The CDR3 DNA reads TGTGCCAGCAGCCCCCGAGTTGGGGACAATGAGCAGTTCTTC. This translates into CASSPRVGDNEQFF.

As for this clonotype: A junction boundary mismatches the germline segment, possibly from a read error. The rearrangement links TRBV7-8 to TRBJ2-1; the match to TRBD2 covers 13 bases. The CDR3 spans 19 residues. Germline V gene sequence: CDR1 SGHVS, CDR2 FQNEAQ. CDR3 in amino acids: CVSRTSGLAGANEVHEQFF. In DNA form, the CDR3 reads TGTGTCAGCAGAACAAGTGGACTAGCGGGGGCCAACGAGGTCCATGAGCAGTTCTTC.

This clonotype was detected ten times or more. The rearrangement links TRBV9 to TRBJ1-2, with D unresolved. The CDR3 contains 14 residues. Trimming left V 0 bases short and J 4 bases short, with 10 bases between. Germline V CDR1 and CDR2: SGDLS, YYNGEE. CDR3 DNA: TGTGCCAGCAGCGTAGGGACCTTTCGCTATGGCTACACCTTC. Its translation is CASSVGTFRYGYTF.

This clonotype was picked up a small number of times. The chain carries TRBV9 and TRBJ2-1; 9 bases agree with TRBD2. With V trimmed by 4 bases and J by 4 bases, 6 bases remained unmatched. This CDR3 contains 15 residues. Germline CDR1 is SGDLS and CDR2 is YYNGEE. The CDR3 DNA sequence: TGTGCCAGCAGCCTCCGGGCGGGGGGGTACAATGAGCAGTTCTTC. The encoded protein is CASSLRAGGYNEQFF.

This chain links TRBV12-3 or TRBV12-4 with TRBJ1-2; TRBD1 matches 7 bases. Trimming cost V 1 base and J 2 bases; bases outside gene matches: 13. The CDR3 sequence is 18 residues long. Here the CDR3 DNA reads TGTGCCAGCAGTTTAGGGGGTCCTAGGGGGCACGGAAACTATGGCTACACCTTC. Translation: CASSLGGPRGHGNYGYTF.

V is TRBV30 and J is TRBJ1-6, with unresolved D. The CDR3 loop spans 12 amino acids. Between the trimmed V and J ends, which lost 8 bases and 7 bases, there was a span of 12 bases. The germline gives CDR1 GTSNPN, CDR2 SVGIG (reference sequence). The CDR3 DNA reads TGTGCCCTGGGCCTGGGGAATTCACCCCTCCACTTT. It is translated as CALGLGNSPLHF.

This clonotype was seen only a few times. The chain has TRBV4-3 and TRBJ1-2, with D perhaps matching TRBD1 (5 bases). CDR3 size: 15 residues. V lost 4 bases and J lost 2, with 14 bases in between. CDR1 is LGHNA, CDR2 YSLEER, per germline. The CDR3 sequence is CASSRALGENYGYTF. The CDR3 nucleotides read TGCGCCAGCAGCCGCGCCTTGGGGGAAAACTATGGCTACACCTTC.

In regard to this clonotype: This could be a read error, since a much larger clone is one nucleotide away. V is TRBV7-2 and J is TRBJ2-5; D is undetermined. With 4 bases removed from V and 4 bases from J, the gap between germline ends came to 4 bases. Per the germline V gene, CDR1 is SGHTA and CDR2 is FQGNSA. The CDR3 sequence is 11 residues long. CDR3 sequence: CASSSIETQYF. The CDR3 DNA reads TGTGCCAGCAGCTCTATAGAGACCCAGTACTTC. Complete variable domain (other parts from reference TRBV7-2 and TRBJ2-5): GAGVSQSPSNKVTEKGKDVELRCDPISGHTALYWYRQSLGQGLEFLIYFQGNSAPDKSGLPSDRFSAERTGGSVSTLTIQRTQQEDSAVYLCASSSIETQYFGPGTRLLVL.

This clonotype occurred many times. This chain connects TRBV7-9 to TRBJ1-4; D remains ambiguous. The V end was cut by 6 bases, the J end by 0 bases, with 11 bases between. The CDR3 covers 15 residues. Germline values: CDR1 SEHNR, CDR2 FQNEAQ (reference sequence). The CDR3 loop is CASSRQTSTNEKLFF. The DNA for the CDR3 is TGTGCCAGCAGTCGTCAGACCTCAACTAATGAAAAACTGTTTTTT.

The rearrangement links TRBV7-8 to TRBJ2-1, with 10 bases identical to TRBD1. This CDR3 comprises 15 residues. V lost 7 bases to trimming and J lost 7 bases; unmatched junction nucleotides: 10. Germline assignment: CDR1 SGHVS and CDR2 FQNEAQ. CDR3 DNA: TGTGCCAGCACCCCCGGACAGGGGGATGAAAATGAGCAGTTCTTC. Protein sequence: CASTPGQGDENEQFF. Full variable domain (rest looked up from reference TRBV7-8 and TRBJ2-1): GAGVSQSPRYKVAKRGQDVALRCDPISGHVSLFWYQQALGQGPEFLTYFQNEAQLDKSGLPSDRFFAERPEGSVSTLKIQRTQQEDSAVYLCASTPGQGDENEQFFGPGTRLTVL.

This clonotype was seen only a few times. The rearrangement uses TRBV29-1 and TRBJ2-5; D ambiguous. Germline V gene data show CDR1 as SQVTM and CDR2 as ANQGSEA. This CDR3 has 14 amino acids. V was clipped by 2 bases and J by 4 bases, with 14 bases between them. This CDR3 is CSVEMRLTSETQYF. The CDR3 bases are TGCAGCGTTGAAATGAGGTTAACATCAGAGACCCAGTACTTC.

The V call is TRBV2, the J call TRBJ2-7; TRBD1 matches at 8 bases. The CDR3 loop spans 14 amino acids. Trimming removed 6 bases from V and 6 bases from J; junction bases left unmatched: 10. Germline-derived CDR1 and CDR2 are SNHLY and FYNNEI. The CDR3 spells CASRKQGDPPEQYF. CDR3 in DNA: TGTGCCAGCAGAAAACAGGGGGACCCTCCCGAGCAGTACTTC.

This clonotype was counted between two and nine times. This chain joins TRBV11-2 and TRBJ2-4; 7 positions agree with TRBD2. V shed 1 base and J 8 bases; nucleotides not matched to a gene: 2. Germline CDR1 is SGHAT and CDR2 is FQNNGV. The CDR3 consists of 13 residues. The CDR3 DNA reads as TGTGCCAGCAGCTTAGGGGAGGGGTACATTCAGTACTTC. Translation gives CASSLGEGYIQYF.

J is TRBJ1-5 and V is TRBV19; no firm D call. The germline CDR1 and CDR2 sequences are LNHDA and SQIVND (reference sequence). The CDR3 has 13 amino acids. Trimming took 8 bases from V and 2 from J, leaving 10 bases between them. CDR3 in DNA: TGTGCCAGTTCTGGGTCTGGCAATCAGCCCCAGCATTTT. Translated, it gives CASSGSGNQPQHF.

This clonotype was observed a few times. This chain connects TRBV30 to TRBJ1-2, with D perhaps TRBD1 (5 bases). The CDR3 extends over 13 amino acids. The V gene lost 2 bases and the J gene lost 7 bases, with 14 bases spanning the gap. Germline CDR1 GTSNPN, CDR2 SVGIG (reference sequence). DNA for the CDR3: TGTGCCTGGAGTCCGGGGCAACTTCTTGGCTACACCTTC. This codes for CAWSPGQLLGYTF.

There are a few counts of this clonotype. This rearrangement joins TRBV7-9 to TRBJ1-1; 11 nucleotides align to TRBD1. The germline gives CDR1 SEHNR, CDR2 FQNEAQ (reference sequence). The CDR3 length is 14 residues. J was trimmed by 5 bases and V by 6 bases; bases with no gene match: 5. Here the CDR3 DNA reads TGTGCCAGCAGACCGGGACAGGGGGTGACTGAAGCTTTCTTT. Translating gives CASRPGQGVTEAFF. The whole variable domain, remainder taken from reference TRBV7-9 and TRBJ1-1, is DTGVSQNPRHKITKRGQNVTFRCDPISEHNRLYWYRQTLGQGPEFLTYFQNEAQLEKSRLLSDRFSAERPKGSFSTLEIQRTEQGDSAMYLCASRPGQGVTEAFFGQGTRLTVV.

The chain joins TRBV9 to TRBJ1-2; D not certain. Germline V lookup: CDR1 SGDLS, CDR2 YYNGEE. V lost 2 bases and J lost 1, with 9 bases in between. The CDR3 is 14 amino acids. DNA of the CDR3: TGTGCCAGCAGCGTGGCACAGATTAACTATGGCTACACCTTC. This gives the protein CASSVAQINYGYTF.

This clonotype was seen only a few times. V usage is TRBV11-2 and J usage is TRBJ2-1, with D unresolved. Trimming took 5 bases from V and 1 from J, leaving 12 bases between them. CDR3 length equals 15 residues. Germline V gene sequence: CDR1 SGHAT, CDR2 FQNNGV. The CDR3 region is CASSLSASSYNEQFF. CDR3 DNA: TGTGCCAGCAGCCTATCGGCCTCGTCCTACAATGAGCAGTTCTTC.

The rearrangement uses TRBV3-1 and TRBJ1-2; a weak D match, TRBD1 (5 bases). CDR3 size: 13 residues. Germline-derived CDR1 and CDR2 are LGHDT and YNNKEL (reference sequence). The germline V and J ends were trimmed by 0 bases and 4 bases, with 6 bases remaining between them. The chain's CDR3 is CASSQDRAYGYTF. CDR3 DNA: TGTGCCAGCAGCCAAGACAGGGCCTATGGCTACACCTTC.